This TCR beta chain stems from a study of cytomegalovirus exposure and HLA in healthy donors. There are 14 residues in the CDR3. Between the trimmed V and J ends, which lost 7 bases and 0 bases, there was a span of 10 bases. Looked up from germline, CDR1 is SGHVT and CDR2 is SQSDAQ. It was with 60 Vbeta and 13 Jbeta primers that the PCR ran. The data were produced by immunoSEQ multiplex PCR, yet TCRdb's version contains in-frame clones alone and is incomplete. The sample contains about 150,000 clones, roughly four fifths of which appear only once. The sequence was obtained from a man in his forties in good health and CMV-seronegative. The chain recombines TRBV7-4 with TRBJ1-3; D is uncertain. Sequenced: PBMCs. The CDR3 reads CASNPGLSGNTIYF. CDR3 coding DNA: TGTGCCAGCAACCCCGGACTCTCTGGAAACACCATATATTTT. The variable domain in full, completed from reference TRBV7-4 and TRBJ1-3, reads GAGVSQSPRYKVAKRGRDVALRCDSISGHVTLYWYRQTLGQGSEVLTYSQSDAQRDKSGRPSGRFSAERPERSVSTLKIQRTEQGDSAVYLCASNPGLSGNTIYFGEGSWLTVV.